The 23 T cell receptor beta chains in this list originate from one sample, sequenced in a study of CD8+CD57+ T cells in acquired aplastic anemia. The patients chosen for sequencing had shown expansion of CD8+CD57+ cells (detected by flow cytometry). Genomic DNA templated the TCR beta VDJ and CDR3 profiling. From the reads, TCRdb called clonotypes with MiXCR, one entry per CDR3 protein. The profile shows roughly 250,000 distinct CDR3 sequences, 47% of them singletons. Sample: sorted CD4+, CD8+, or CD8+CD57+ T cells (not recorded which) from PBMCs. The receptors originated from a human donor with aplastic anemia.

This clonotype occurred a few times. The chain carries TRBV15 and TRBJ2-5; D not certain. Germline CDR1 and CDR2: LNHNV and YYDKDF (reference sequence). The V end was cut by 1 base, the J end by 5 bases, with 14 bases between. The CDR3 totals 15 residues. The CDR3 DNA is TGTGCCACCAGCAGAGTGGCTGGCTCAGCGGAGACCCAGTACTTC. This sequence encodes CATSRVAGSAETQYF.

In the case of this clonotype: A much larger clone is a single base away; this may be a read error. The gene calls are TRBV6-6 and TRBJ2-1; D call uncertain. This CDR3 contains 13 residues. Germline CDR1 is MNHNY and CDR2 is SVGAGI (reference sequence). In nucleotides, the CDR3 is TGTGCCAGCAAGGACGCCAAGGCCCATGAGCAGCTCTTC. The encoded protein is CASKDAKAHEQLF.

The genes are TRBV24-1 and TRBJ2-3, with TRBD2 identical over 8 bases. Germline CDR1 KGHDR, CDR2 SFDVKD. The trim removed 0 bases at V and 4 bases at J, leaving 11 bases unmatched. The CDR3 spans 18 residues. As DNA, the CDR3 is TGTGCCACCAGTGATTTGAATCCGTTAGCGGGAATCCCAGATACGCAGTATTTT. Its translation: CATSDLNPLAGIPDTQYF.

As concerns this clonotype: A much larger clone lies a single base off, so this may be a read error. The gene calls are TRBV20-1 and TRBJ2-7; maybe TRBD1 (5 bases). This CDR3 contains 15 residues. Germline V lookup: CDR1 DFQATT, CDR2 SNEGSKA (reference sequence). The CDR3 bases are TGCAGTGCTAGAGATCTCCAGGGTGATTCAAACGAGCGGTACTTC. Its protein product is CSARDLQGDSNERYF.

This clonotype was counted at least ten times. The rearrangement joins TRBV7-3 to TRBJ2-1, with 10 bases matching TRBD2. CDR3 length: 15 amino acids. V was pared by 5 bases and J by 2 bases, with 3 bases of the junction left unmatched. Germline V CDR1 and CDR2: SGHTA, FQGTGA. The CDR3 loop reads CASSPLAGPYNEQFF. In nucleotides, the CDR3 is TGTGCCAGCAGCCCACTAGCGGGACCCTACAATGAGCAGTTCTTC.

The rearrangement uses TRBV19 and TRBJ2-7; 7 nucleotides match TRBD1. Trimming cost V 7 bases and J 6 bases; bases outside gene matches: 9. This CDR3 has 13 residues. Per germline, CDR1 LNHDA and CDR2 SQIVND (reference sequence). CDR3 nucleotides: TGTGCCAGTAATTTCTTAGCAGGGGGCGAGCAGTACTTC. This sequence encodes CASNFLAGGEQYF.

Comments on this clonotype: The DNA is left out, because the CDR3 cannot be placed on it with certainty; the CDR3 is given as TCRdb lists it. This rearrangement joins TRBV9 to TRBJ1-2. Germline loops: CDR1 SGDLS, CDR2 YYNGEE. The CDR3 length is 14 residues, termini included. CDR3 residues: CASSVGGGNYGCTF.

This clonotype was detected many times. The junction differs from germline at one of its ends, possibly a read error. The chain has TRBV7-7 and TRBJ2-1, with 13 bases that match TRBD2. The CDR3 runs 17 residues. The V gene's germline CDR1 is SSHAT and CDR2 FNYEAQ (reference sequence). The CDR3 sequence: CASSLRVSGTSGDEQFF. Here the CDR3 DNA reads TGTGCTAGCAGCTTAAGGGTGTCCGGGACTAGCGGGGATGAGCAGTTCTTC. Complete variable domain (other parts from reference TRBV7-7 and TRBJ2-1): GAGVSQSPRYKVTKRGQDVTLRCDPISSHATLYWYQQALGQGPEFLTYFNYEAQPDKSGLPSDRFSAERPEGSISTLTIQRTEQRDSAMYRCASSLRVSGTSGDEQFFGPGTRLTVL.

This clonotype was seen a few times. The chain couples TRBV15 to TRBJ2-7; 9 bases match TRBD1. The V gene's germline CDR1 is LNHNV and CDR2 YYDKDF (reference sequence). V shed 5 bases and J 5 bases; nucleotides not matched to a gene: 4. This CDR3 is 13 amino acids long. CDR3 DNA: TGTGCCACCAGCCGGGACAGGGTCAACGAGCAGTACTTC. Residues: CATSRDRVNEQYF. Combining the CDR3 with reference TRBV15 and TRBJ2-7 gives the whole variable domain DAMVIQNPRYQVTQFGKPVTLSCSQTLNHNVMYWYQQKSSQAPKLLFHYYDKDFNNEADTPDNFQSRRPNTSFCFLDIRSPGLGDTAMYLCATSRDRVNEQYFGPGTRLTVT.

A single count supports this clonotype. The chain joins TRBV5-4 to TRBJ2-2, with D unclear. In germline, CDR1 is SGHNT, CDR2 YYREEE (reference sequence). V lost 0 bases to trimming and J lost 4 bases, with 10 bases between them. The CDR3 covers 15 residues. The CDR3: CASSLAAVSTGELFF. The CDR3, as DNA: TGTGCCAGCAGCTTGGCCGCCGTTTCCACCGGGGAGCTGTTTTTT.

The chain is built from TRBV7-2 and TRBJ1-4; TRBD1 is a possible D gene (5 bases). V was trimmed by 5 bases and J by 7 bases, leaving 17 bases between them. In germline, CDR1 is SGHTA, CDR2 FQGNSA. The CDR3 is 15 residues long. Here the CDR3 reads CASSPSVGVGEKLFF. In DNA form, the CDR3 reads TGTGCCAGCAGCCCATCGGTGGGGGTCGGTGAAAAACTGTTTTTT.

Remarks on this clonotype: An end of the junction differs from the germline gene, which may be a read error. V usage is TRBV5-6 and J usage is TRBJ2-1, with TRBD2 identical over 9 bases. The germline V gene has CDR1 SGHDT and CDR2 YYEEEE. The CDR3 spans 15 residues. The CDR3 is CASSQFAGGYNDQFF. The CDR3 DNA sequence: TGTGCCAGCAGCCAGTTTGCGGGGGGGTACAATGATCAGTTCTTC. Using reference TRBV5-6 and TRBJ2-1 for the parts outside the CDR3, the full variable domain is DAGVTQSPTHLIKTRGQQVTLRCSPKSGHDTVSWYQQALGQGPQFIFQYYEEEERQRGNFPDRFSGHQFPNYSSELNVNALLLGDSALYLCASSQFAGGYNDQFFGPGTRLTVL.

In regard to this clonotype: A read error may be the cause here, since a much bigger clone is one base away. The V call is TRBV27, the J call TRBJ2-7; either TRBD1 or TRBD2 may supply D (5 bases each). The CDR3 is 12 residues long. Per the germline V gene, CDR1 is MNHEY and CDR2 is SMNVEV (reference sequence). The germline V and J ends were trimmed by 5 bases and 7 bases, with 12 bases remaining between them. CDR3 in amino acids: CASSDQGAEQYF. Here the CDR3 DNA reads TGTGCCAGCAGTGACCAGGGAGCAGAGCAGTACTTC.

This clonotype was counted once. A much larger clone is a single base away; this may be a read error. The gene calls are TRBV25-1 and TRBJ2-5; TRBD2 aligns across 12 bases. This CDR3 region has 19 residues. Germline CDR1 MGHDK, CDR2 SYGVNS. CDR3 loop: CASGEYGSASSGGDETQYF. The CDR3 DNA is TGTGCCAGCGGTGAATATGGGTCCGCCTCTAGCGGGGGGGATGAGACCCAGTACTTC.

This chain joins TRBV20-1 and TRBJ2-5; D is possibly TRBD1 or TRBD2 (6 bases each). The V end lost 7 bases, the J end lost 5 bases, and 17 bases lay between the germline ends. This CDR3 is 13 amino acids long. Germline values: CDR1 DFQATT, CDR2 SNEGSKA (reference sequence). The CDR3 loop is CSVPRGVRETQYF. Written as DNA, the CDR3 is TGCAGTGTTCCTAGGGGGGTGCGTGAGACCCAGTACTTC.

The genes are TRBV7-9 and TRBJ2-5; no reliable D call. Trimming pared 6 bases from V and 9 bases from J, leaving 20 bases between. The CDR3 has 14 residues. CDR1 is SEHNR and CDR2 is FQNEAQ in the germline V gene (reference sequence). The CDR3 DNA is TGTGCCAGCAGTCCACAAGGAGCTGGACGGTCCCAGTACTTC. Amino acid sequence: CASSPQGAGRSQYF.

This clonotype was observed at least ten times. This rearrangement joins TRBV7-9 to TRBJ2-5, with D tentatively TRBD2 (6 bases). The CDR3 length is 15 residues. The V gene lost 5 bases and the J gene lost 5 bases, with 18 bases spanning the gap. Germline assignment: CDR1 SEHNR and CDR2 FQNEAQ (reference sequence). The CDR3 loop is CASSEDSGPGETQYF. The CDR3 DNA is TGTGCCAGCAGCGAAGATAGCGGCCCCGGGGAGACCCAGTACTTC.

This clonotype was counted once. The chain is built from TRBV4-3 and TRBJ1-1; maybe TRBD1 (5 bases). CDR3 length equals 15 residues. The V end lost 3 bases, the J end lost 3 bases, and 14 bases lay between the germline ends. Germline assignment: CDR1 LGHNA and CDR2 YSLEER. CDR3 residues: CASSHQGGVDTEAFF. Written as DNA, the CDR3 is TGCGCCAGCAGCCATCAGGGCGGGGTTGACACTGAAGCTTTCTTT.

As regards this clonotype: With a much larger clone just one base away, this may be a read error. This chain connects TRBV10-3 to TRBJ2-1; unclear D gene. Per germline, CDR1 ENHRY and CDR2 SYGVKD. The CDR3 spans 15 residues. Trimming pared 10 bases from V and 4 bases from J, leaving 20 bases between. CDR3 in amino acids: CASSSSPEQYNEQFF. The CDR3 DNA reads TGTGCCAGCAGCTCGTCCCCGGAACAGTACAATGAGCAGTTCTTC.

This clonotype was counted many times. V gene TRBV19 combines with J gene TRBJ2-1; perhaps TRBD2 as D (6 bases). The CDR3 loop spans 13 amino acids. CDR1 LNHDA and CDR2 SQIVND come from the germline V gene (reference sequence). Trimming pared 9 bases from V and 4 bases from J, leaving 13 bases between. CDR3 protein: CASSLAHYNEQFF. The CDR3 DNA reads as TGTGCCAGCTCGCTAGCGCATTACAATGAGCAGTTCTTC.

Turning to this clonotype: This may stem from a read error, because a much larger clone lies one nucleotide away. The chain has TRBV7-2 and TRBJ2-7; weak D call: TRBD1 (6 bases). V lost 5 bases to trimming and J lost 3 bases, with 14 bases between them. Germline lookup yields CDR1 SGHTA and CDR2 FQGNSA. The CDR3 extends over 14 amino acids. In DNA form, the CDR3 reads TGTGCCAGCAGCAATAGACAGGCGTTCTACGAGCAGTACTTC. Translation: CASSNRQAFYEQYF.

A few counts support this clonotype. CDR3 DNA sequence: TGTGCCAGCGATGTTGGGGGAGGTGGAAACACCATATATTTT. It specifies CASDVGGGGNTIYF. The chain links TRBV6-5 to TRBJ1-3, with D maybe TRBD1 (5 bases). The V end lost 8 bases, the J end lost 3 bases, and 14 bases lay between the germline ends. This CDR3 contains 14 residues. From germline, CDR1 is MNHEY and CDR2 SVGAGI.

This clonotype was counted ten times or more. The CDR3 loop is CASSLAVRGPNEQYF. CDR3 DNA sequence: TGTGCCAGCAGCTTAGCAGTCAGGGGCCCCAACGAGCAGTACTTC. The V call is TRBV7-9, the J call TRBJ2-7; D might be TRBD1 (6 bases). Germline lookup yields CDR1 SEHNR and CDR2 FQNEAQ (reference sequence). This CDR3 comprises 15 residues. V lost 0 bases to trimming and J lost 5 bases, with 14 bases between them.